The 28 T cell receptor beta chains reported below all come from one sample, sequenced in a study of T-cell reconstitution after alpha-beta-depleted transplantation in children. The TCRbeta library was prepared with unique molecular identifiers. TCRdb re-analysed the PCR reads in MiXCR, keeping a single row per CDR3 protein. The sample yields about 870,000 distinct CDR3 sequences, around 15% seen once. Source: PBMCs, mostly from graft donor cells, taken 360 days after TCRalphabeta/CD19-depleted stem cell transplant. Receptors were obtained from a male patient younger than 18 who had a stem cell transplant for acute lymphoblastic leukemia, so the T cells may come from the graft donor.

J is TRBJ2-1 and V is TRBV5-1; TRBD2 aligns across 9 bases. The CDR3 spans 16 residues. Germline CDR1 is SGHRS and CDR2 is YFSETQ. The J segment lost 7 bases and the V segment lost 0 bases, leaving 8 bases of the junction unmatched. CDR3 bases: TGCGCCAGCAGCTTGGGTCGACTAGCGGAAACTAATGAGCAGTTCTTC. It translates to CASSLGRLAETNEQFF.

This clonotype turned up a few times. The J gene is TRBJ2-1, the V gene TRBV5-1, with TRBD1 matching over 8 bases. The CDR3 is made up of 16 amino acids. Germline loops: CDR1 SGHRS, CDR2 YFSETQ. Germline trimming cut 3 bases from V and 4 bases from J; bases unmatched to any gene: 9. The CDR3, as DNA: TGCGCCAGCAGCTGGCCGCCGGGACAGGTATACAATGAGCAGTTCTTC. This gives the protein CASSWPPGQVYNEQFF.

Details on this clonotype: A much larger clone differs from this one at a single base, so this may be a read error. The chain couples TRBV12-3 or TRBV12-4 to TRBJ1-3; D is perhaps TRBD1 (5 bases). This CDR3 spans 14 amino acids. The CDR3 here is CTSSFGGTGNTIYF. CDR3 DNA: TGTACCAGCAGTTTCGGGGGAACGGGAAACACCATATATTTT.

This clonotype came up a few times. The gene calls are TRBV12-3 or TRBV12-4 and TRBJ2-1; 8 nucleotides match TRBD1. Trimming took 6 bases from V and 0 from J; bases not matched to a gene: 4. CDR3 length: 15 residues. The CDR3 is CASRPGQGSYNEQFF. The CDR3 nucleotides read TGTGCCAGCAGACCCGGACAGGGCTCCTACAATGAGCAGTTCTTC.

In its sample, this clonotype was seen many times. DNA of the CDR3: TGTGCCAGCAGTCGACAGGAAATAACGGCCAAAAACATTCAGTACTTC. Protein: CASSRQEITAKNIQYF. V usage is TRBV12-3 or TRBV12-4 and J usage is TRBJ2-4, with D maybe TRBD1 (6 bases). Between the trimmed V and J ends, which lost 5 bases and 1 base, there was a span of 15 bases. The CDR3 has 16 residues.

The genes are TRBV6-1 and TRBJ2-1; tentative D call: TRBD2 (6 bases). Germline CDR1 reads MNHNS; CDR2 reads SASEGT. Trimming stripped 6 bases from V and 0 bases from J, with 18 bases between. The CDR3 contains 17 residues. The DNA for the CDR3 is TGTGCCAGCAGACCTCGTTACGGGAGTAGCTCCTACAATGAGCAGTTCTTC. Translation gives CASRPRYGSSSYNEQFF.

The J gene is TRBJ2-3, the V gene TRBV6-1; D ambiguous. Germline CDR1 reads MNHNS; CDR2 reads SASEGT. This CDR3 spans 15 amino acids. Trimming took off 6 bases at V and 6 bases at J, with 19 bases between the two ends. CDR3 residues: CASSPPGVMRDTQYF. CDR3 coding DNA: TGTGCCAGCAGCCCCCCGGGCGTAATGCGGGATACGCAGTATTTT.

This sequence joins TRBV19 and TRBJ2-2, with D possibly being TRBD1 or TRBD2 (6 bases each). Germline V gene lookup returns CDR1 LNHDA and CDR2 SQIVND (reference sequence). The CDR3 sequence is 19 residues long. V lost 7 bases, J lost 0 bases, and 24 bases lay in between. CDR3 protein: CASNTGGLARGPNTGELFF. Here the CDR3 DNA reads TGTGCCAGTAACACAGGTGGGCTAGCTCGGGGGCCGAACACCGGGGAGCTGTTTTTT.

This clonotype was recorded a few times. The chain couples TRBV5-1 to TRBJ2-6; TRBD1 matches at 8 bases. This CDR3 comprises 17 residues. The V gene end was trimmed by 10 bases and the J gene end by 0 bases; junction bases not matched to a gene: 12. Germline loops: CDR1 SGHRS, CDR2 YFSETQ. In DNA form, the CDR3 reads TGCGCCCTAAGTGGCCGGACAGGGATCTCTGGGGCCAACGTCCTGACTTTC. It specifies CALSGRTGISGANVLTF.

This chain connects TRBV6-1 to TRBJ2-6; no clear D gene. Germline V CDR1 and CDR2: MNHNS, SASEGT. This CDR3 is built from 16 residues. The V end lost 5 bases, the J end lost 2 bases, and 13 bases lay between the germline ends. CDR3 in DNA: TGTGCCAGCAGTCTCTGGACGGTACCTGGGGCCAACGTCCTGACTTTC. This codes for CASSLWTVPGANVLTF.

The chain is built from TRBV5-1 and TRBJ2-7; D not certain. The CDR3 spans 16 residues. V was clipped by 0 bases and J by 2 bases, with 15 bases between them. CDR1 is SGHRS, CDR2 YFSETQ, per germline. Written as DNA, the CDR3 is TGCGCCAGCAGCTTGGTCTCTCAGACTTCTACCTACGAGCAGTACTTC. This encodes CASSLVSQTSTYEQYF.

There are many counts of this clonotype. The rearrangement uses TRBV29-1 and TRBJ2-1; D perhaps matches TRBD1 (6 bases). Germline lookup yields CDR1 SQVTM and CDR2 ANQGSEA. With 3 bases removed from V and 10 bases from J, the gap between germline ends came to 19 bases. The CDR3 length is 14 residues. The CDR3 loop reads CSVESLGGVAEQFF. The CDR3 DNA follows: TGCAGCGTTGAGAGTCTAGGGGGAGTCGCGGAGCAGTTCTTC.

This chain links TRBV29-1 with TRBJ1-3, with D possibly matching TRBD1 (5 bases). V gave up 3 bases and J gave up 8 bases, with 14 bases separating them. From germline, CDR1 is SQVTM and CDR2 ANQGSEA. The CDR3 length is 13 residues. The DNA of the CDR3 is TGCAGCGTTGATTTGGTCGGGGCGGACACCATATATTTT. This codes for CSVDLVGADTIYF.

This clonotype was picked up a small number of times. The chain couples TRBV7-6 to TRBJ1-1; D is possibly TRBD1 (5 bases). The CDR3 sequence is 12 residues long. Trimming stripped 10 bases from V and 0 bases from J, with 9 bases between. Germline CDR1 is SGHVS and CDR2 is FNYEAQ. CDR3 nucleotides: TGTGCCATCAACAGGCTGAACACTGAAGCTTTCTTT. Its protein is CAINRLNTEAFF.

This clonotype was seen more than once but under ten times. The chain has TRBV29-1 and TRBJ1-3, with 10 positions matching TRBD1. There are 14 residues in the CDR3. Unmatched junction bases numbered 4, after V lost 5 bases and J lost 3 bases. Germline V gives CDR1 SQVTM, CDR2 ANQGSEA. The CDR3 region has the DNA TGCAGCGTTTCGACAGGGGGCAATGGAAACACCATATATTTT. Translated: CSVSTGGNGNTIYF.

Only a few counts were recorded for this clonotype. V usage is TRBV5-1 and J usage is TRBJ1-2, with TRBD1 as a possible D gene (6 bases). The CDR3 is 16 amino acids. V lost 0 bases and J 6 bases, leaving 18 bases between the germline ends. The germline V gene has CDR1 SGHRS and CDR2 YFSETQ. CDR3 sequence (DNA): TGCGCCAGCAGCTTGGGGACAGAAAGGATTTGGGATGGCTACACCTTC. The encoded protein is CASSLGTERIWDGYTF.

This clonotype was seen a handful of times. The chain couples TRBV5-1 to TRBJ2-7; D may be TRBD1 or TRBD2 (5 bases each). V was cut by 4 bases and J by 2 bases, with 16 bases left in between. CDR1 is SGHRS and CDR2 is YFSETQ in the germline V gene. CDR3 length: 15 amino acids. CDR3 region: CASSQTGLGPYEQYF. The CDR3 nucleotides are TGCGCCAGCAGCCAAACAGGACTGGGGCCCTACGAGCAGTACTTC.

This clonotype was observed at least ten times. The V call is TRBV4-1, the J call TRBJ2-7; D is uncertain. Trimming took off 1 base at V and 4 bases at J, with 17 bases between the two ends. The germline CDR1 and CDR2 sequences are MGHRA and YSYEKL. This CDR3 spans 16 amino acids. DNA of the CDR3: TGCGCCAGCAGCCAAGGGGCTATGGTGACTGAATACGAGCAGTACTTC. It yields the protein CASSQGAMVTEYEQYF.

J is TRBJ2-5 and V is TRBV2; D ambiguous. The length of the CDR3 is 15 residues. Germline V gene data show CDR1 as SNHLY and CDR2 as FYNNEI. The V and J ends lost 2 bases and 1 base respectively, with 11 bases between them. The CDR3 reads CASSETRGIQETQYF. In DNA form, the CDR3 reads TGTGCCAGCAGTGAAACGAGAGGAATCCAAGAGACCCAGTACTTC.

This clonotype was seen at least ten times. The chain links TRBV9 to TRBJ1-4; 11 bases align to TRBD1. The CDR3 sequence is 16 residues long. The germline gives CDR1 SGDLS, CDR2 YYNGEE. The V and J ends lost 4 bases and 7 bases, in that order; junction bases with no gene match: 9. This CDR3 reads CASSPDPGTGGEKLFF. The DNA for the CDR3 is TGTGCCAGCAGCCCCGACCCCGGGACAGGGGGTGAAAAACTGTTTTTT.

The table lists this clonotype with a few counts. CDR3 protein: CAWKVAVRAGELFF. In DNA, the CDR3 is TGTGCCTGGAAAGTGGCCGTCCGCGCCGGGGAGCTGTTTTTT. The V call is TRBV30, the J call TRBJ2-2; no firm D call. V was pared by 4 bases and J by 6 bases, with 15 bases between. This CDR3 contains 14 residues. The germline V gene encodes CDR1 GTSNPN and CDR2 SVGIG (reference sequence).

This chain uses TRBV20-1 with TRBJ2-1; 8 nucleotides match TRBD2. The CDR3 runs 12 residues. J gave up 6 bases and V 6 bases, and 4 bases lay outside the gene matches. Germline assignment: CDR1 DFQATT and CDR2 SNEGSKA (reference sequence). CDR3 loop: CSATGTSNEQFF. The CDR3, as DNA: TGCAGTGCCACTGGGACTAGCAATGAGCAGTTCTTC.

The V and J genes are TRBV4-1 and TRBJ2-1; TRBD2 matches 7 bases. V lost 8 bases to trimming and J lost 5 bases; unmatched junction nucleotides: 9. This CDR3 has 14 amino acids. The germline V gene encodes CDR1 MGHRA and CDR2 YSYEKL. In DNA, the CDR3 is TGCGCCAGCTGCCGGCGGGAGTACGACAATGAGCAGTTCTTC. As protein: CASCRREYDNEQFF.

The chain links TRBV20-1 to TRBJ2-7; 8 nucleotides agree with TRBD2. J was trimmed by 2 bases and V by 0 bases; bases with no gene match: 6. The length of the CDR3 is 15 residues. The germline gives CDR1 DFQATT, CDR2 SNEGSKA (reference sequence). The CDR3 loop is CSARERGSGAYEQYF. The CDR3 DNA follows: TGCAGTGCTAGAGAAAGGGGTAGCGGGGCCTACGAGCAGTACTTC.

The rearrangement joins TRBV28 to TRBJ2-2, with D tentatively TRBD2 (6 bases). Germline V gene sequence: CDR1 MDHEN, CDR2 SYDVKM. The V gene lost 6 bases and the J gene lost 0 bases, with 11 bases spanning the gap. The CDR3 runs to 15 residues. CDR3 amino acids: CASSRGKSNTGELFF. The CDR3 region has the DNA TGTGCCAGCAGCCGCGGGAAATCGAACACCGGGGAGCTGTTTTTT.

Remarks on this clonotype: The conserved phenylalanine or tryptophan normally closing the CDR3 is absent here, so this likely arose from a read error. V is TRBV4-1 and J is TRBJ2-7; 12 positions agree with TRBD2. Losses at the gene ends were 3 bases for V and 2 bases for J; bases not matched to a gene: 2. Germline CDR1 is MGHRA and CDR2 is YSYEKL. This CDR3 has 15 amino acids. The CDR3 loop is CASSHRTSGTYEQYL. The CDR3 DNA is TGCGCCAGCAGCCACAGGACTAGCGGGACCTACGAGCAGTACCTC.

This clonotype was counted only a few times. The chain links TRBV10-2 to TRBJ2-7; TRBD1 matches 8 bases. Germline-derived CDR1 and CDR2 are WSHSY and SAAADI. The CDR3 has 17 residues. J gave up 4 bases and V 0 bases, and 11 bases lay outside the gene matches. The CDR3 bases are TGCGCCAGCAGTGAGTCTGGACAGGGTACGAAGTGGTACGAGCAGTACTTC. Translation gives CASSESGQGTKWYEQYF.

The rearrangement uses TRBV5-1 and TRBJ2-3; D is possibly TRBD2 (5 bases). The CDR3 has 16 residues. Germline V CDR1 and CDR2: SGHRS, YFSETQ. With 4 bases removed from V and 3 bases from J, the gap between germline ends came to 18 bases. The CDR3 DNA sequence: TGCGCCAGCAGCACGACCCTAGCCCGCGTTACAGATACGCAGTATTTT. Its protein is CASSTTLARVTDTQYF.